Each of the 21 T cell receptor beta chains below was sequenced from the same sample in a study of CD8+CD57+ T cells in acquired aplastic anemia. By flow cytometry, patients selected for sequencing had shown an expansion of CD8+CD57+ cells. The study profiled TCR beta VDJ and CDR3 using genomic DNA as template. TCRdb fed the reads into MiXCR, producing one record per CDR3 protein. The profile shows approximately 300,000 distinct CDR3 sequences, around three fifths of them singletons. Sequencing was carried out using sorted CD4+, CD8+, or CD8+CD57+ T cells (not recorded which) from PBMCs. The receptors here all came from a human donor with aplastic anemia.

This clonotype was detected only a few times. A read error may explain this, as a much larger clone is one base away. The chain joins TRBV2 to TRBJ1-5; possible D gene TRBD1, 5 bases. Germline V gene sequence: CDR1 SNHLY, CDR2 FYNNEI. This CDR3 has 14 residues. The V end was cut by 7 bases, the J end by 9 bases, with 19 bases between. DNA for the CDR3: TGTGCCAGCAAGGACGGAAGGGGAAGGGGGCCCCAGCATTTT. This sequence encodes CASKDGRGRGPQHF.

Only a few counts were recorded for this clonotype. Germline and junction disagree at one end, which may indicate a read error. The chain couples TRBV7-7 to TRBJ2-7; D uncertain. This CDR3 region has 13 residues. The germline CDR1 and CDR2 sequences are SSHAT and FNYEAQ (reference sequence). CDR3 nucleotide sequence: TGTGCTAGCAGCTCCTCACAAGGCTACGAGCAGTACTTC. This encodes CASSSSQGYEQYF.

CDR3 loop: CSAVSQGGNYGYTF. Here the CDR3 DNA reads TGCAGTGCTGTATCACAGGGGGGAAACTATGGCTACACCTTC. This chain connects TRBV20-1 to TRBJ1-2, with 8 bases fitting TRBD1. This CDR3 is 14 amino acids long. Germline CDR1 is DFQATT and CDR2 is SNEGSKA (reference sequence). The V segment lost 5 bases and the J segment 2 bases; nucleotides outside the gene matches: 7.

In its sample, this clonotype was seen a few times. The V gene is TRBV2, the J gene TRBJ2-2, with D hard to call. There are 13 residues in the CDR3. In germline, CDR1 is SNHLY, CDR2 FYNNEI. With 6 bases removed from V and 6 bases from J, the gap between germline ends came to 11 bases. DNA of the CDR3: TGTGCCAGCAGCCGAAGGATGGCCGGGGAGCTGTTTTTT. This gives the protein CASSRRMAGELFF.

The V call is TRBV12-3 or TRBV12-4, the J call TRBJ2-7; 9 bases are shared with TRBD1. This CDR3 is built from 14 residues. The J segment lost 7 bases and the V segment lost 6 bases, leaving 10 bases of the junction unmatched. The CDR3 DNA reads as TGTGCCAGCAGACCGGGACAGGGATCGTGGGAGCAGTACTTC. Protein sequence: CASRPGQGSWEQYF.

The sample holds many counts of this clonotype. CDR3 amino acids: CASSQGAGGPTDTQYF. CDR3 in DNA: TGTGCCAGCAGCCAAGGGGCGGGGGGGCCCACAGATACGCAGTATTTT. The chain combines TRBV14 with TRBJ2-3; TRBD2 agrees at 9 bases. CDR1 and CDR2 from the germline V gene are SGHDN and FVKESK. CDR3 size: 16 residues. After removal of 1 base from V and 2 bases from J, the junction contained 4 bases not matched to a gene.

J is TRBJ2-3 and V is TRBV20-1; tentative D call: TRBD1 (5 bases). V dropped 5 bases and J dropped 5 bases, with 14 bases sitting between them. Germline CDR1 and CDR2: DFQATT and SNEGSKA (reference sequence). The CDR3 has 13 amino acids. The CDR3 nucleotides are TGCAGTGCTGCCCTCCAGGGAAGAGATACGCAGTATTTT. This translates into CSAALQGRDTQYF.

This chain joins TRBV7-3 and TRBJ1-6; no clear D gene. This CDR3 is built from 14 residues. The ends were cut back, 4 bases at V and 5 bases at J, with 9 bases in the middle. The germline CDR1 and CDR2 sequences are SGHTA and FQGTGA. The CDR3 DNA sequence: TGTGCCAGCAGCTCACGACCAAATAATTCACCCCTCCACTTT. Encoded protein: CASSSRPNNSPLHF. Supplemented by reference TRBV7-3 and TRBJ1-6, the full variable domain reads GAGVSQTPSNKVTEKGKYVELRCDPISGHTALYWYRQSLGQGPEFLIYFQGTGAADDSGLPNDRFFAVRPEGSVSTLKIQRTERGDSAVYLCASSSRPNNSPLHFGNGTRLTVT.

This rearrangement joins TRBV9 to TRBJ2-7, with TRBD2 matching over 9 bases. The CDR3 loop spans 15 amino acids. CDR1 and CDR2 from the germline V gene are SGDLS and YYNGEE. V lost 0 bases to trimming and J lost 3 bases; unmatched junction nucleotides: 4. The CDR3 is CASSVGASGDYEQYF. In DNA, the CDR3 is TGTGCCAGCAGCGTAGGCGCTAGCGGGGACTACGAGCAGTACTTC.

V and J are TRBV7-2 and TRBJ2-3; TRBD2 might be the D (5 bases). V lost 1 base, J lost 6 bases, and 11 bases lay in between. The CDR3 length is 14 residues. The germline V gene has CDR1 SGHTA and CDR2 FQGNSA. CDR3 bases: TGTGCCAGCAGCTTAGGAGGGTATGGCGATACGCAGTATTTT. Translating gives CASSLGGYGDTQYF. The entire variable domain, with the rest obtained from reference TRBV7-2 and TRBJ2-3, is as follows: GAGVSQSPSNKVTEKGKDVELRCDPISGHTALYWYRQSLGQGLEFLIYFQGNSAPDKSGLPSDRFSAERTGGSVSTLTIQRTQQEDSAVYLCASSLGGYGDTQYFGPGTRLTVL.

V usage is TRBV5-1 and J usage is TRBJ2-3, with 11 bases matching TRBD1. CDR1 SGHRS and CDR2 YFSETQ come from the germline V gene. Germline trimming cut 4 bases from V and 2 bases from J; bases unmatched to any gene: 3. The CDR3 is made up of 15 amino acids. The CDR3 bases are TGCGCCAGCAGCAGTGGACAGGGGGCCACAGATACGCAGTATTTT. This sequence encodes CASSSGQGATDTQYF. The entire variable domain, with the rest obtained from reference TRBV5-1 and TRBJ2-3, is as follows: KAGVTQTPRYLIKTRGQQVTLSCSPISGHRSVSWYQQTPGQGLQFLFEYFSETQRNKGNFPGRFSGRQFSNSRSEMNVSTLELGDSALYLCASSSGQGATDTQYFGPGTRLTVL.

The V and J genes are TRBV2 and TRBJ2-1; D is perhaps TRBD1 (6 bases). The CDR3 sequence is 13 residues long. The ends were cut back, 5 bases at V and 6 bases at J, with 11 bases in the middle. The germline gives CDR1 SNHLY, CDR2 FYNNEI. The CDR3 protein is CASSLQGFNEQFF. Written as DNA, the CDR3 is TGTGCCAGCAGTCTACAGGGTTTCAATGAGCAGTTCTTC.

This clonotype was found many times. The chain links TRBV7-9 to TRBJ2-1; tentative D call: TRBD2 (5 bases). Germline CDR1 SEHNR, CDR2 FQNEAQ (reference sequence). The V end was cut by 3 bases, the J end by 4 bases, with 13 bases between. The CDR3 totals 15 residues. CDR3 bases: TGTGCCAGCAGCTTCACGGCGGGTGGTTACAATGAGCAGTTCTTC. Translated: CASSFTAGGYNEQFF.

The chain employs TRBV11-2 and TRBJ2-7, with D perhaps matching TRBD2 (6 bases). CDR3 length equals 14 residues. The V end lost 3 bases, the J end lost 6 bases, and 15 bases lay between the germline ends. The V gene's germline CDR1 is SGHAT and CDR2 FQNNGV. The CDR3 DNA reads as TGTGCCAGCAGCTTGGAATGGAGGGGCAGCGAGCAGTACTTC. It codes for CASSLEWRGSEQYF.

This rearrangement joins TRBV5-1 to TRBJ1-5; tentatively, D is TRBD1 (6 bases). Trimming took off 9 bases at V and 1 base at J, with 23 bases between the two ends. Germline CDR1 reads SGHRS; CDR2 reads YFSETQ. The CDR3 runs 17 residues. Written as DNA, the CDR3 is TGCGCCATCGGCCTGGGGCAGGGACAAACGAGCAATCAGCCCCAGCATTTT. Its translation is CAIGLGQGQTSNQPQHF. Drawing the rest from reference TRBV5-1 and TRBJ1-5, the complete variable domain is KAGVTQTPRYLIKTRGQQVTLSCSPISGHRSVSWYQQTPGQGLQFLFEYFSETQRNKGNFPGRFSGRQFSNSRSEMNVSTLELGDSALYLCAIGLGQGQTSNQPQHFGDGTRLSIL.

This chain links TRBV15 with TRBJ1-1, with TRBD1 identical over 9 bases. In germline, CDR1 is LNHNV, CDR2 YYDKDF (reference sequence). This CDR3 comprises 14 residues. Trimming cost V 6 bases and J 1 base; bases outside gene matches: 3. The CDR3 nucleotides read TGTGCCACCAGTCCGGACAGGGGGAACACTGAAGCTTTCTTT. Residues: CATSPDRGNTEAFF.

This clonotype was recorded once. The rearrangement uses TRBV20-1 and TRBJ1-6, with unresolved D. Per the germline V gene, CDR1 is DFQATT and CDR2 is SNEGSKA (reference sequence). This CDR3 contains 13 residues. The V end was cut by 6 bases, the J end by 0 bases, with 6 bases between. This CDR3 is CSAGFSYNSPLHF. CDR3 nucleotide sequence: TGCAGTGCAGGGTTCTCCTATAATTCACCCCTCCACTTT.

This clonotype was seen at least ten times. The chain uses TRBV20-1 and TRBJ2-1, with D uncertain. The V gene's germline CDR1 is DFQATT and CDR2 SNEGSKA (reference sequence). Between the trimmed V and J ends, which lost 5 bases and 8 bases, there was a span of 13 bases. There are 12 residues in the CDR3. CDR3 nucleotides: TGCAGTGCTCGAACAGACTGGGATGAGCAGTTCTTC. This encodes CSARTDWDEQFF.

V usage is TRBV7-9 and J usage is TRBJ2-2; 9 bases are shared with TRBD1. The germline gives CDR1 SEHNR, CDR2 FQNEAQ (reference sequence). Trimming removed 7 bases from V and 5 bases from J; junction bases left unmatched: 8. There are 15 residues in the CDR3. This CDR3 reads CASTFGTGKTGELFF. The CDR3 bases are TGTGCCAGCACCTTCGGGACAGGGAAGACCGGGGAGCTGTTTTTT.

The chain is built from TRBV7-3 and TRBJ2-3; TRBD2 agrees at 8 bases. The CDR3 covers 15 residues. Germline V lookup: CDR1 SGHTA, CDR2 FQGTGA. The J segment lost 3 bases and the V segment lost 3 bases, leaving 5 bases of the junction unmatched. The CDR3 DNA reads TGTGCCAGCAGCTTTGCGGCGGGAGGAACAGATACGCAGTATTTT. Protein: CASSFAAGGTDTQYF.

This chain's CDR3 is CASTLPRLAGIKETQYF. CDR3 DNA: TGTGCCAGCACCCTCCCCCGGCTAGCGGGTATAAAAGAGACCCAGTACTTC. The rearrangement joins TRBV7-9 to TRBJ2-5, with 8 bases that match TRBD2. The germline CDR1 and CDR2 sequences are SEHNR and FQNEAQ (reference sequence). The CDR3 has 17 residues. The J segment lost 3 bases and the V segment lost 7 bases, leaving 16 bases of the junction unmatched.